These T cell receptor beta chains were read from a single sample in a study of spatial heterogeneity in lung cancer. TCRdb re-derived calls from the 5' RACE reads in MiXCR, one entry per CDR3 protein. The sample contains around 3,700 distinct CDR3 sequences, about 25% of which appear only once. The material sequenced was lung tumor tissue, taken at surgery. Receptors were obtained from a male donor with early-stage non-small cell lung cancer. Both conserved end residues are part of each CDR3. The D gene is left open where the match is weak. The listing skips clone size in some rows; elsewhere it reads once, few, many or a size class.

d_call j_call v_call clone_size cdr3_nt cdr3_aa
- TRBJ2-1 TRBV5-1 many TGCGCCAGCAAGTCCGACGGGGCCAATGAGCAGTTCTTC CASKSDGANEQFF
- TRBJ1-1 TRBV18 medium-sized TGTGCCAGCTCACCACCGCGGAAAGGCGGCACTGAAGCTTTCTTT CASSPPRKGGTEAFF
- TRBJ2-6 TRBV7-9 medium-sized TGTGCCAGCAGCTTATGGGGTAGCGTTGTCTCTGGGGCCAACGTCCTGACTTTC CASSLWGSVVSGANVLTF
- TRBJ1-1 TRBV5-1 large TGCGCCAGCAGCTTGGTACAGGGAGCGAACACTGAAGCTTTCTTT CASSLVQGANTEAFF
TRBD2 TRBJ2-7 TRBV3-1 - TGTGCCAGCAGCCCCCTGAGGACTAGCGGAGCCGAGCAGTACTTC CASSPLRTSGAEQYF
- TRBJ2-1 TRBV2 - TGTGCCAGCAGTTCGGGAGTCGGGGAGCAGTTCTTC CASSSGVGEQFF
- TRBJ2-1 TRBV11-2 few TGTGCCAGCAGCTTAAGGGTTTCGGATGAGCAGTTCTTC CASSLRVSDEQFF
- TRBJ1-1 TRBV18 many TGTGCCAGCTCACGGGGTAGCACCTTGAACACTGAAGCTTTCTTT CASSRGSTLNTEAFF
- TRBJ2-2 TRBV6-6 - TGTGCCAGCAGTTACTCCCCAGGCGCCGGGGAGCTGTTTTTT CASSYSPGAGELFF
- TRBJ2-7 TRBV6-1 - TGTGCCAGCAGTGCCAGGGGAGACGAGCAGTACTTC CASSARGDEQYF
- TRBJ2-5 TRBV11-2 few TGTGCCAGCAGCTTAATGGAGACCCAGTACTTC CASSLMETQYF
- TRBJ2-2 TRBV29-1 few TGCAGCGTTGAAAAGGGGGCCGGGGAGCTGTTTTTT CSVEKGAGELFF
- TRBJ2-1 TRBV19 medium-sized TGTGGAAAAGGGGTCTACAATGAGCAGTTCTTC CGKGVYNEQFF
TRBD1 TRBJ2-7 TRBV27 medium-sized TGTGCCAGCAGTTTTAGGGACAGGGTCCACGAGCAGTACTTC CASSFRDRVHEQYF
- TRBJ2-2 TRBV30 - TGTGCCTACAGGGTTTCGAACACCGGGGAGCTGTTTTTT CAYRVSNTGELFF
TRBD2 TRBJ2-1 TRBV24-1 - TGTGCCACCACCCGACGACTAGCGGGGGGCGGGTTGGAGCAGTTCTTC CATTRRLAGGGLEQFF
- TRBJ2-3 TRBV7-2 once TGTGCCAGCACCCTTCATACGACAGCAGATACGCAGTATTTT CASTLHTTADTQYF
- TRBJ1-4 TRBV7-6 few TGTGCCAGCAGCGGACGGGGGCAGACTACTCGGACTAATGAAAAACTGTTTTTT CASSGRGQTTRTNEKLFF
- TRBJ2-3 TRBV12-3/TRBV12-4 - TGTGCCAGCAGTCCCAAGACTTGGGGGCAGTATTTT CASSPKTWGQYF
- TRBJ2-5 TRBV7-8 few TGTGCCAGCAGCTCATCAGGGAGGGGGGAGACCCAGTACTTC CASSSSGRGETQYF
- TRBJ1-3 TRBV20-1 medium-sized TGCAGTGCTTCCAGGGACCTCTCTGGAAACACCATATATTTT CSASRDLSGNTIYF
- TRBJ2-7 TRBV18 few TGTGCCAGCTCAGGCACGATGGTCAACTACGAGCAGTACTTC CASSGTMVNYEQYF
- TRBJ2-5 TRBV7-2 medium-sized TGTGCCAGCAGCTTCTCCTTAGCGGAAGAGACCCAGTACTTC CASSFSLAEETQYF
- TRBJ1-4 TRBV5-1 medium-sized TGCGCCAGCAGACAGGACGATTATGGTGAAAAACTGTTTTTT CASRQDDYGEKLFF
- TRBJ1-4 TRBV9 medium-sized TGTGCCAGCAGCGGACAGGTTGCAACTAATGAAAAACTGTTTTTT CASSGQVATNEKLFF
- TRBJ2-1 TRBV11-2 - TGTGCCAGCAGCTCGGCGGGTTTAGGCTCCTACAATGAGCAGTTCTTC CASSSAGLGSYNEQFF
- TRBJ2-7 TRBV6-5 - TGTGCCAGCAGTTACTCGCAGGGTACCGAGCAGTACTTC CASSYSQGTEQYF
- TRBJ2-1 TRBV27 medium-sized TGTGCCAGCAGTCCCTCAGTTTCGGGAGCGTCCTACAATGAGCAGTTCTTC CASSPSVSGASYNEQFF
- TRBJ2-4 TRBV5-1 medium-sized TGCGCCAGCAGCTTGGACGGGGACACCTCAAACATTCAGTACTTC CASSLDGDTSNIQYF
- TRBJ2-3 TRBV5-1 - TGCGCCAGCAGCTTAGTACTTAGCACAGATACGCAGTATTTT CASSLVLSTDTQYF
TRBD1 TRBJ2-1 TRBV29-1 - TGCAGCGGGACCACCGGACAGGATGAGCAGTTCTTC CSGTTGQDEQFF
- TRBJ2-5 TRBV2 - TGTGCCAGCAGGGAAGAGACCCAGTACTTC CASREETQYF
- TRBJ2-5 TRBV10-1 - TGCGCCAGCAGTGAGTCGACCCATGGCCGGGCGGAGACCCAGTACTTC CASSESTHGRAETQYF
- TRBJ2-1 TRBV7-2 - TGTGCCAGCAGCTTAGCGATGATAGGGATCGATGAGCAGTTCTTC CASSLAMIGIDEQFF
TRBD1 TRBJ2-1 TRBV12-3/TRBV12-4 many TGTGCCAGCAGCTTGGACAGGGGGCGACCTGAGCAGTTCTTC CASSLDRGRPEQFF
TRBD1 TRBJ2-1 TRBV6-1 - TGTGCCAGCAGGGAAGTGACAGGGGGCGAGTACAATGAGCAGTTCTTC CASREVTGGEYNEQFF
TRBD2 TRBJ2-1 TRBV27 few TGTGCCAGCAGTCCAGGGACTAGCGGATACGGAGAGTTCTTC CASSPGTSGYGEFF